These 22 T cell receptor beta chains share one sample of origin, sequenced in a study of cytomegalovirus exposure and HLA in healthy donors. Method: immunoSEQ multiplex PCR; TCRdb's copy keeps in-frame clones and lacks some. The top ten hold about 1.9% of the sample, which has more than 95,000 clones, about 90% seen once. The sequenced material came from PBMCs. The receptor set was obtained from a woman under 30 in good health and CMV-seronegative.

V gene TRBV27 combines with J gene TRBJ1-4, with 10 bases fitting TRBD1. Germline loops: CDR1 MNHEY, CDR2 SMNVEV (reference sequence). The V segment lost 5 bases and the J segment 7 bases; nucleotides outside the gene matches: 7. The CDR3 consists of 15 residues. CDR3: CASSPRDRGTEKLFF. The DNA of the CDR3 is TGTGCCAGCAGTCCCCGGGACAGGGGAACTGAAAAACTGTTTTTT.

The genes are TRBV7-2 and TRBJ2-2; D gene unclear. The ends were cut back, 5 bases at V and 6 bases at J, with 16 bases in the middle. The CDR3 covers 15 residues. In germline, CDR1 is SGHTA, CDR2 FQGNSA. CDR3 nucleotide sequence: TGTGCCAGCAGCCCACGTTCTGGCTTACCCGGGGAGCTGTTTTTT. This codes for CASSPRSGLPGELFF.

This CDR3 is CASSPGTRDNEQFF. The CDR3 DNA follows: TGTGCCAGCAGCCCAGGGACTAGGGACAATGAGCAGTTCTTC. The chain employs TRBV11-3 and TRBJ2-1; TRBD2 matches at 8 bases. Germline V gene sequence: CDR1 SGHNT, CDR2 YENEEA. V lost 5 bases to trimming and J lost 5 bases; unmatched junction nucleotides: 5. The CDR3 spans 14 residues.

The chain couples TRBV30 to TRBJ2-5, with D hard to call. The V end was cut by 0 bases, the J end by 4 bases, with 15 bases between. Germline CDR1 and CDR2: GTSNPN and SVGIG (reference sequence). This CDR3 has 15 residues. As DNA, the CDR3 is TGTGCCTGGAGTGTACTCCGCACCGTTGGAGAGACCCAGTACTTC. Residues: CAWSVLRTVGETQYF. The full variable domain, in which reference TRBV30 and TRBJ2-5 provide the parts outside the CDR3, is SQTIHQWPATLVQPVGSPLSLECTVEGTSNPNLYWYRQAAGRGLQLLFYSVGIGQISSEVPQNLSASRPQDRQFILSSKKLLLSDSGFYLCAWSVLRTVGETQYFGPGTRLLVL.

The J gene is TRBJ2-1, the V gene TRBV28; 7 nucleotides match TRBD2. Trimming cost V 3 bases and J 0 bases; bases outside gene matches: 5. The CDR3 is made up of 16 amino acids. Germline V gene data show CDR1 as MDHEN and CDR2 as SYDVKM. CDR3 in amino acids: CASSFGSGASYNEQFF. The DNA for the CDR3 is TGTGCCAGCAGTTTTGGGAGCGGGGCCTCCTACAATGAGCAGTTCTTC.

This clone was picked up a small number of times. The V gene is TRBV27, the J gene TRBJ2-7, with 10 positions matching TRBD2. V lost 5 bases and J lost 1; bases outside the gene matches: 5. CDR1 is MNHEY and CDR2 is SMNVEV in the germline V gene (reference sequence). The CDR3 has 15 amino acids. The CDR3 loop is CASSQPSGSSYEQYF. CDR3 DNA sequence: TGTGCCAGCAGTCAGCCTAGCGGGAGTTCCTACGAGCAGTACTTC.

The genes are TRBV2 and TRBJ2-7, with a weak D call TRBD2 (5 bases). The V end lost 1 base, the J end lost 7 bases, and 11 bases lay between the germline ends. This CDR3 comprises 13 residues. Germline CDR1 reads SNHLY; CDR2 reads FYNNEI. CDR3 residues: CASSEGLAREQYF. The CDR3 DNA is TGTGCCAGCAGTGAAGGGTTAGCGAGGGAGCAGTACTTC.

The J gene is TRBJ1-1, the V gene TRBV5-4, with D possibly matching TRBD1 (6 bases). This CDR3 has 13 amino acids. The ends were cut back, 5 bases at V and 5 bases at J, with 13 bases in the middle. Germline V gene lookup returns CDR1 SGHNT and CDR2 YYREEE (reference sequence). CDR3 sequence: CASRQLQGTEAFF. CDR3 coding DNA: TGTGCCAGCAGACAGTTACAGGGAACTGAAGCTTTCTTT. The full variable domain, completed using reference TRBV5-4 and TRBJ1-1, is ETGVTQSPTHLIKTRGQQVTLRCSSQSGHNTVSWYQQALGQGPQFIFQYYREEENGRGNFPPRFSGLQFPNYSSELNVNALELDDSALYLCASRQLQGTEAFFGQGTRLTVV.

V and J are TRBV28 and TRBJ1-5, with 9 bases fitting TRBD1. Germline V gene sequence: CDR1 MDHEN, CDR2 SYDVKM. J was trimmed by 1 base and V by 6 bases; bases with no gene match: 13. The length of the CDR3 is 18 residues. The DNA of the CDR3 is TGTGCCAGCAGCCGAAAAAAGGGACAGGGCAAGAGCAATCAGCCCCAGCATTTT. This translates into CASSRKKGQGKSNQPQHF. The entire variable domain, with the rest obtained from reference TRBV28 and TRBJ1-5, is as follows: DVKVTQSSRYLVKRTGEKVFLECVQDMDHENMFWYRQDPGLGLRLIYFSYDVKMKEKGDIPEGYSVSREKKERFSLILESASTNQTSMYLCASSRKKGQGKSNQPQHFGDGTRLSIL.

The CDR3 spells CASRRTSGGYNEQFF. The CDR3 region has the DNA TGTGCCAGCAGACGGACTAGCGGGGGCTACAATGAGCAGTTCTTC. The chain has TRBV2 and TRBJ2-1, with 13 bases that match TRBD2. Germline loops: CDR1 SNHLY, CDR2 FYNNEI. The CDR3 length is 15 residues. With 6 bases clipped from V and 3 bases from J, the junction kept 2 bases outside the gene matches.

The rearrangement links TRBV11-2 to TRBJ2-7, with D possibly matching TRBD1 (5 bases). Germline V gene sequence: CDR1 SGHAT, CDR2 FQNNGV. V was trimmed by 0 bases and J by 0 bases, leaving 9 bases between them. This CDR3 is 15 amino acids long. The CDR3: CASSLDTGSSYEQYF. CDR3 nucleotides: TGTGCCAGCAGCTTAGATACAGGAAGCTCCTACGAGCAGTACTTC.

The CDR3 region has the DNA TGTGCCAGCAGTTTATCAACGGGGGGCATCTATGGCTACACCTTC. Translating gives CASSLSTGGIYGYTF. The chain is built from TRBV28 and TRBJ1-2, with D possibly being TRBD1 (6 bases). Germline V gene data show CDR1 as MDHEN and CDR2 as SYDVKM. The germline V and J ends were trimmed by 1 base and 4 bases, with 13 bases remaining between them. CDR3 length: 15 amino acids.

The chain is built from TRBV11-2 and TRBJ1-6; 10 nucleotides line up with TRBD1. V lost 5 bases and J lost 9; bases outside the gene matches: 10. The germline CDR1 and CDR2 sequences are SGHAT and FQNNGV. The CDR3 spans 16 residues. CDR3 nucleotides: TGTGCCAGCAGCGGTTACGACAGGGGGCGTGGTTCACCCCTCCACTTT. Translating gives CASSGYDRGRGSPLHF.

The chain combines TRBV6-5 with TRBJ1-2, with 9 bases matching TRBD1. V dropped 6 bases and J dropped 4; count of bases not matched to a gene: 9. CDR3 length: 15 residues. Germline V lookup: CDR1 MNHEY, CDR2 SVGAGI. The CDR3 loop reads CASRGGGQGFYGYTF. CDR3 bases: TGTGCCAGCAGGGGAGGGGGACAGGGATTCTATGGCTACACCTTC.

The rearrangement links TRBV30 to TRBJ2-2; D may be TRBD1 (5 bases). The CDR3 spans 14 residues. The V and J ends lost 4 bases and 1 base respectively, with 10 bases between them. Germline CDR1 GTSNPN, CDR2 SVGIG (reference sequence). The CDR3 here is CAWIRQMNTGELFF. CDR3 sequence (DNA): TGTGCCTGGATAAGACAGATGAACACCGGGGAGCTGTTTTTT.

This clone was seen a single time. V is TRBV9 and J is TRBJ1-2, with 9 bases identical to TRBD1. Trimming cost V 0 bases and J 8 bases; bases outside gene matches: 5. There are 14 residues in the CDR3. Germline V lookup: CDR1 SGDLS, CDR2 YYNGEE. The CDR3 region has the DNA TGTGCCAGCAGCGTAGGGGGACAGGGAAGAGGCTACACCTTC. This translates into CASSVGGQGRGYTF.

The chain carries TRBV30 and TRBJ2-7; D is perhaps TRBD2 (6 bases). The V end was cut by 5 bases, the J end by 3 bases, with 17 bases between. The CDR3 contains 14 residues. CDR1 and CDR2 (germline): GTSNPN, SVGIG (reference sequence). The CDR3, as DNA: TGTGCCTGGGGCAGGGCGGGGATAGACTACGAGCAGTACTTC. This sequence encodes CAWGRAGIDYEQYF.

Here the CDR3 reads CASSIIRGRTSYNEQFF. CDR3 nucleotide sequence: TGTGCCAGCAGCATTATCAGGGGAAGAACATCCTACAATGAGCAGTTCTTC. The chain has TRBV7-9 and TRBJ2-1, with TRBD1 as a possible D gene (6 bases). The CDR3 covers 17 residues. V lost 5 bases, J lost 1 base, and 18 bases lay in between. Germline CDR1 reads SEHNR; CDR2 reads FQNEAQ (reference sequence).

The V and J genes are TRBV30 and TRBJ1-5, with D possibly TRBD1 on 6 matching bases. V lost 0 bases and J lost 2, with 11 bases in between. The CDR3 consists of 15 residues. The germline V gene has CDR1 GTSNPN and CDR2 SVGIG (reference sequence). CDR3: CAWSVQSGGNQPQHF. The DNA for the CDR3 is TGTGCCTGGAGTGTACAGTCAGGGGGCAATCAGCCCCAGCATTTT.

The V call is TRBV14, the J call TRBJ1-6; D possibly corresponds to TRBD1 (5 bases). Trimming removed 0 bases at V and 3 bases at J, with 18 bases between. The CDR3 contains 19 residues. Germline V CDR1 and CDR2: SGHDN, FVKESK. DNA of the CDR3: TGTGCCAGCAGCCAAGAAGCCCCCGCCGGGACTCACTATAATTCACCCCTCCACTTT. It encodes CASSQEAPAGTHYNSPLHF.

The V call is TRBV4-1, the J call TRBJ2-7; D call uncertain. The ends were cut back, 1 base at V and 4 bases at J, with 11 bases in the middle. The CDR3 is 14 amino acids. Per the germline V gene, CDR1 is MGHRA and CDR2 is YSYEKL. The CDR3 coding sequence is TGCGCCAGCAGCCAAGGGCAGGATCGGTACGAGCAGTACTTC. This translates into CASSQGQDRYEQYF.

The CDR3 bases are TGTGCCACCCTCGGTGCGGGTTCCCGCTACGAGCAGTACTTC. The encoded protein is CATLGAGSRYEQYF. The V gene is TRBV28, the J gene TRBJ2-7, with D possibly being TRBD2 (5 bases). The CDR3 is 14 amino acids. Germline V gene lookup returns CDR1 MDHEN and CDR2 SYDVKM. V was shortened by 10 bases and J by 3 bases, with 19 bases between the two germline ends.